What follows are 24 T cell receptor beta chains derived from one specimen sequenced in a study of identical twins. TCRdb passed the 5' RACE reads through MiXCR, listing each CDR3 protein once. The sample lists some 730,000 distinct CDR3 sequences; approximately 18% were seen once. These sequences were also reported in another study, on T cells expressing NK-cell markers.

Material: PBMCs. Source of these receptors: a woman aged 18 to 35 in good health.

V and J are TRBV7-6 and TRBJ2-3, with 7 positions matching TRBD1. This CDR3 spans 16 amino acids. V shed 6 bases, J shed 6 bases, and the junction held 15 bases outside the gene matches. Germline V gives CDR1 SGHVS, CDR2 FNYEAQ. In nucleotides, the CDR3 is TGTGCCAGCAGTTTTAGACCGGGACAGCAATGGGATACGCAGTATTTT. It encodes CASSFRPGQQWDTQYF.

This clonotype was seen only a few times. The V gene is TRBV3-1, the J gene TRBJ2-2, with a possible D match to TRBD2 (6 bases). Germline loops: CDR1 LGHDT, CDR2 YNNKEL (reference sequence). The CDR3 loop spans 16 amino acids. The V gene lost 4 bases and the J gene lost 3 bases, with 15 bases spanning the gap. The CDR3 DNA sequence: TGTGCCAGCAGCCCTCATCTAGCGAAATACACCGGGGAGCTGTTTTTT. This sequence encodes CASSPHLAKYTGELFF.

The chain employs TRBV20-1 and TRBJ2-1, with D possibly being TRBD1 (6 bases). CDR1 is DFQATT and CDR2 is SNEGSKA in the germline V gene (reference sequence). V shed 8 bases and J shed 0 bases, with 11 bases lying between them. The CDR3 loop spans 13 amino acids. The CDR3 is CSFLQGSYNEQFF. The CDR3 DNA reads TGCAGTTTCCTACAGGGCTCCTACAATGAGCAGTTCTTC.

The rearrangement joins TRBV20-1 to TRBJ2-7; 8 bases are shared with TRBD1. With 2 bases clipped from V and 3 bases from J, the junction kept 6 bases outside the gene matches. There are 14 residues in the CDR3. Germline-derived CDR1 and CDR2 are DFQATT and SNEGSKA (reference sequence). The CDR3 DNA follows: TGCAGTGCTAGACCGAGACAGGGGTACTACGAGCAGTACTTC. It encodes CSARPRQGYYEQYF.

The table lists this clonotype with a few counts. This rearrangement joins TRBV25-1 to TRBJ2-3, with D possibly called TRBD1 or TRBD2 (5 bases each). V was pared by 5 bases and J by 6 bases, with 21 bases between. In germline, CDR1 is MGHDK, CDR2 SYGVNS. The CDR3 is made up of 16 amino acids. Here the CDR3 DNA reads TGTGCCAGCAGTATCCGGGACCGACCCACCGGGGATACGCAGTATTTT. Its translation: CASSIRDRPTGDTQYF.

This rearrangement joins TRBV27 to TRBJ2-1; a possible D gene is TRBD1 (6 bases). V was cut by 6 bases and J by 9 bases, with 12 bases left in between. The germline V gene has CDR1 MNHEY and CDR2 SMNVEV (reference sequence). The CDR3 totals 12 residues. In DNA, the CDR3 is TGTGCCAGCAGCTTGGGGGCGGGTGAGCAGTTCTTC. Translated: CASSLGAGEQFF.

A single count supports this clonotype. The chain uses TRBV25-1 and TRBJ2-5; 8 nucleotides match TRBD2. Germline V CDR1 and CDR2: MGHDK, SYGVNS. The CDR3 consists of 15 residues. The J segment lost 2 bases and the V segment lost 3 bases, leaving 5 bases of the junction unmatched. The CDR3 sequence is CASSDSGGPQETQYF. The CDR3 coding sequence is TGTGCCAGCAGTGACAGCGGGGGCCCTCAAGAGACCCAGTACTTC.

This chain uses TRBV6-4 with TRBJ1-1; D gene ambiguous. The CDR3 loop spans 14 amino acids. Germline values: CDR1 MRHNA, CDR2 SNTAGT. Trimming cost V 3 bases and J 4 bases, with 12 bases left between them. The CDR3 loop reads CASSEQSWTTEAFF. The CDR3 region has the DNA TGTGCCAGCAGTGAACAGAGTTGGACCACTGAAGCTTTCTTT.

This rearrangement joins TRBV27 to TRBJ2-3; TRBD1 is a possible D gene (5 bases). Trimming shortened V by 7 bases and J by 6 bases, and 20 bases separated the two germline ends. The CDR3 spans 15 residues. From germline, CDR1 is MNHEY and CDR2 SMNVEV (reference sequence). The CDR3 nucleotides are TGTGCCAGCACCCCGCCAGGGTCCAGATTGGATACGCAGTATTTT. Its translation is CASTPPGSRLDTQYF.

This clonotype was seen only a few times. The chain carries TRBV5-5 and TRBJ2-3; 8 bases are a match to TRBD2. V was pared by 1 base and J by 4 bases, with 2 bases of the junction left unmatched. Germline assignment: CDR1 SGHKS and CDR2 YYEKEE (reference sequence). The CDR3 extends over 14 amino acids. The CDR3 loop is CASSLTSGSDTQYF. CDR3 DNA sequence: TGTGCCAGCAGCTTGACTAGCGGTTCAGATACGCAGTATTTT.

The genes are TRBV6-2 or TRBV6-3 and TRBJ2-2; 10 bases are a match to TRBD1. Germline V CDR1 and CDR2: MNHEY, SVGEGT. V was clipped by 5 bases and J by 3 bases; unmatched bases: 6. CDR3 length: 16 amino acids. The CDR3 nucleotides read TGTGCCAGCAGTAGGGGACAGGGGTCGGACACCGGGGAGCTGTTTTTT. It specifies CASSRGQGSDTGELFF.

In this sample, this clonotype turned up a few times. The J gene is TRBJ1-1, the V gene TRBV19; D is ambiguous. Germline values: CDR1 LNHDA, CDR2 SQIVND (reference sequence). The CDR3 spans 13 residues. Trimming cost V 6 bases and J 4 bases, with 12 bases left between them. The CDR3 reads CASSQASGTEAFF. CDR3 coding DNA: TGTGCCAGTAGCCAGGCATCGGGCACTGAAGCTTTCTTT.

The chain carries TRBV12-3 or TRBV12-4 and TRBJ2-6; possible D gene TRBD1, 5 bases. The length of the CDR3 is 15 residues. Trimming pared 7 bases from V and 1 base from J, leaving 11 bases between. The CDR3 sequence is CASTRKGSGANVLTF. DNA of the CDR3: TGTGCCAGCACTCGAAAGGGGTCTGGGGCCAACGTCCTGACTTTC.

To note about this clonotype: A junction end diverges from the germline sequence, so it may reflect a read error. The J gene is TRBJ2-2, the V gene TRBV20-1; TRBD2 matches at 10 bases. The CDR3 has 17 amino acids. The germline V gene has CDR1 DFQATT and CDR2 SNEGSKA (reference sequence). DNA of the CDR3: TGCTGTGCTAGTCCCCCTAGCGGGAGAGGATACACCGGGGAGCTGTTTTTT. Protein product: CCASPPSGRGYTGELFF.

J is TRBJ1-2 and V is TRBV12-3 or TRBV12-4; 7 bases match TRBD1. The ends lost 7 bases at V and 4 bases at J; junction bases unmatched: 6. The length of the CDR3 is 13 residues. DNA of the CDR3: TGTGCCAGCACCCGACAGGGAACCTATGGCTACACCTTC. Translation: CASTRQGTYGYTF.

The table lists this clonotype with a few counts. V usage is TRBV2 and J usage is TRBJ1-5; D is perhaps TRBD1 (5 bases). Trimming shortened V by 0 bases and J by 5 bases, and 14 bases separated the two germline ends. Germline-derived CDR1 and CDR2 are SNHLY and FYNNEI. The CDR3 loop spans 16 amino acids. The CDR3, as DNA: TGTGCCAGCAGTGAAGCGAGGGACCGCTGGGATCAGCCCCAGCATTTT. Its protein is CASSEARDRWDQPQHF.

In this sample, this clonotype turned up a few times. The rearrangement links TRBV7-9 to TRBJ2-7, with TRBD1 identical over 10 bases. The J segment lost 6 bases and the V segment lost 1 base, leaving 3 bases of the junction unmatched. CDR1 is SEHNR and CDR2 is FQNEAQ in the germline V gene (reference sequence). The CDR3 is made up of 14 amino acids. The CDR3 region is CASSLGDRGREQYF. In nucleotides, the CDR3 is TGTGCCAGCAGCTTAGGGGACAGGGGTCGCGAGCAGTACTTC.

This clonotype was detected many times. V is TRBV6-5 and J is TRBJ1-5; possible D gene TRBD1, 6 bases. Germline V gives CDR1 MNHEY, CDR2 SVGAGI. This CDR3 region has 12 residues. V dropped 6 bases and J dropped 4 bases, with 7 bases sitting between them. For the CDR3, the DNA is TGTGCCAGCAGGGGACAAAATCAGCCCCAGCATTTT. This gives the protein CASRGQNQPQHF.

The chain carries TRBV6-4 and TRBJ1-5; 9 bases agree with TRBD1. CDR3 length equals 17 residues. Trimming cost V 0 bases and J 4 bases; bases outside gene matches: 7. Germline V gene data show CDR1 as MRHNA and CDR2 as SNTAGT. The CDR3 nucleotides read TGTGCCAGCAGTGACTCAACTAGGGACAGGGAAAATCAGCCCCAGCATTTT. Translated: CASSDSTRDRENQPQHF.

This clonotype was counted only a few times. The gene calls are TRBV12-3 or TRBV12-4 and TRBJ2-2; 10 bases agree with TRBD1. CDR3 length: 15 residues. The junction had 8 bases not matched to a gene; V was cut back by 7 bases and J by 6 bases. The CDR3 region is CASTNRDRGSGELFF. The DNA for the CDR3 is TGTGCCAGCACAAACCGGGACAGGGGATCCGGGGAGCTGTTTTTT.

CDR3 in amino acids: CSAFQGLSTKNIQYF. The CDR3 DNA is TGCAGTGCTTTCCAGGGGCTAAGCACCAAAAACATTCAGTACTTC. The chain is built from TRBV20-1 and TRBJ2-4, with D perhaps TRBD1 (6 bases). The CDR3 has 15 residues. Germline CDR1 is DFQATT and CDR2 is SNEGSKA (reference sequence). The V and J ends lost 5 bases and 2 bases respectively, with 16 bases between them.

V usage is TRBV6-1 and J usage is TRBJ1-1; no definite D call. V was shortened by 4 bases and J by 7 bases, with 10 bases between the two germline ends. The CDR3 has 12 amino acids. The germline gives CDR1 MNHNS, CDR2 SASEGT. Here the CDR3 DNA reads TGTGCCAGCAGTGGGAGCCACCGTGAAGCTTTCTTT. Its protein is CASSGSHREAFF.

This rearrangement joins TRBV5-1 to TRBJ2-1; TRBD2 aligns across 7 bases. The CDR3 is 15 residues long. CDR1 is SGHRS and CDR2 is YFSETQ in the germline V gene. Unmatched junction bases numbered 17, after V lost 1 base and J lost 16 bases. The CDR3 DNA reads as TGCGCCAGCAGCTTGATAGCTAGCGGAAACAATGAGCGTTTCTTC. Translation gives CASSLIASGNNERFF.

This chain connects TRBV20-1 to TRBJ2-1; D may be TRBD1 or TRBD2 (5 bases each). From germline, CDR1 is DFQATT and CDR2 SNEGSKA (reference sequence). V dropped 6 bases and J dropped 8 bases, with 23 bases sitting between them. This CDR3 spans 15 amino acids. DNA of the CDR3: TGCAGTGCCGCCGTCGGGGCTGGTACCTTAGATGAGCAGTTCTTC. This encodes CSAAVGAGTLDEQFF.